This is a list of T cell receptor beta chains from one sample in a study of cytotoxic CD8 clonotypes in ibrutinib-treated CLL. Clones were read by immunoSEQ multiplex PCR, and TCRdb kept only the in-frame ones, dropping some. The sample contains 20,000 to 25,000 clones, over 70% of which appear only once. The starting material was PBMCs, obtained before ibrutinib treatment. The receptors shown here come from a human donor with chronic lymphocytic leukemia. Each CDR3 is given with its conserved first and last residue. A D gene is named only where the DNA matches it firmly. Rows may omit the clone size; those that give it use once, few, many or a size class.

D | J | V | size | DNA | CDR3
TRBD2 | TRBJ2-3 | TRBV30 | . | TGTGCCTGGAGTCGGGGGGGAAGCACAGATACGCAGTATTTT | CAWSRGGSTDTQYF
TRBD1 | TRBJ1-5 | TRBV28 | few | TGTGCCAGCAGTCCCCAAGGGACAGCTCTTAATCAGCCCCAGCATTTT | CASSPQGTALNQPQHF
TRBD2 | TRBJ2-1 | TRBV10-3 | . | TGTGCCATCAGTGCTAGCGGGACATACAATGAGCAGTTCTTC | CAISASGTYNEQFF
. | TRBJ1-5 | TRBV7-9 | . | TGTGCCAGCAGCTTTGGAGGGAATCAGCCCCAGCATTTT | CASSFGGNQPQHF
TRBD1 | TRBJ2-2 | TRBV28 | once | TGTGCCAGCAGTTCCACAGGGGGACGTTCGAACACCGGGGAGCTGTTTTTT | CASSSTGGRSNTGELFF
TRBD1 | TRBJ2-5 | TRBV11-2 | . | TGTGCCAGCAGCTTAGTCAGGGGGCAAGAGACCCAGTACTTC | CASSLVRGQETQYF
TRBD2 | TRBJ2-3 | TRBV7-9 | . | TGTGCCAGCAGCTTAGTCGGGACTAGCGGAGAGGGCACAGATACGCAGTATTTT | CASSLVGTSGEGTDTQYF
. | TRBJ1-1 | TRBV18 | . | TGTGCCAGCTCACCAAGTCCCGGGACCATGCTGAACACTGAAGCTTTCTTT | CASSPSPGTMLNTEAFF
TRBD2 | TRBJ2-7 | TRBV6-6 | once | TGTGCCAGCAAAGCGGGACCCTCCTACGAGCAGTACTTC | CASKAGPSYEQYF
. | TRBJ2-1 | TRBV4-2 | . | TGTGCCAGCAGCCTCGAAGGGGGGCGGGAGCAGTTCTTC | CASSLEGGREQFF
. | TRBJ2-7 | TRBV2 | . | TGTGCCAGCAGTATGACCTACGAGCAGTACTTC | CASSMTYEQYF
. | TRBJ1-1 | TRBV5-4 | . | TGTGCCAGCAGCTTGTCACAGCTGAACGCTGAAGCTTTCTTT | CASSLSQLNAEAFF
. | TRBJ2-2 | TRBV5-1 | . | TGCGCCAGCAGCTTGAACACCGGGGAGCTGTTTTTT | CASSLNTGELFF
. | TRBJ2-3 | TRBV20-1 | once | TGCAGTGCTAGAGGGGGAGATACGCAGTATTTT | CSARGGDTQYF
TRBD2 | TRBJ2-7 | TRBV6-6 | once | TGTGCCAGCAGCCTACTAGCGAAGGGCGAGCAGTACTTC | CASSLLAKGEQYF
. | TRBJ2-1 | TRBV15 | . | TGTGCCACCAGCAGAGATCTAGTCCAGAATGAGCAGTTCTTC | CATSRDLVQNEQFF
TRBD1 | TRBJ2-1 | TRBV11-3 | . | TGTGCCAGCAGCACAGGGGAGAACAATGAGCAGTTCTTC | CASSTGENNEQFF
TRBD2 | TRBJ2-6 | TRBV9 | once | TGTGCCAGCAGCGTATCCCAGGGAGGGTCTGGGGCCAACGTCCTGACTTTC | CASSVSQGGSGANVLTF
. | TRBJ2-2 | TRBV18 | . | TGTGCCAGCTCACCGCCAGGGGGGCCCGGGGAGCTGTTTTTT | CASSPPGGPGELFF
. | TRBJ1-6 | TRBV6-5 | . | TGTGCCAGCAGTCAGGCGGCAGGACAGAGTTCACCCCTCCACTTT | CASSQAAGQSSPLHF
. | TRBJ1-1 | TRBV4-2 | . | TGTGCCAGCACCCCACGCGGGGGGCTGGACACTGAAGCTTTCTTT | CASTPRGGLDTEAFF
TRBD2 | TRBJ2-7 | TRBV5-4 | . | TGTGCCAGCAGCTTGCGGCTAGCGGGAGTATTGGTCGTCGAGCAGTACTTC | CASSLRLAGVLVVEQYF
. | TRBJ2-1 | TRBV6-1 | . | TGTGCCAGCAACAAGGGGTGGGGGAATGAGCAGTTCTTC | CASNKGWGNEQFF
. | TRBJ2-5 | TRBV10-3 | . | TGTGCCATCAGCCTCTCGGGGCAGGGTGGCGCAGAGACCCAGTACTTC | CAISLSGQGGAETQYF
. | TRBJ2-7 | TRBV5-1 | . | TGCGCCAGCAGCTTAGAGGTGGACTACGAGCAGTACTTC | CASSLEVDYEQYF
TRBD1 | TRBJ1-1 | TRBV23-1 | . | TGCGCCAGCAGTCAAGGCCGGGACAGGAACACTGAAGCTTTCTTT | CASSQGRDRNTEAFF
. | TRBJ1-4 | TRBV19 | once | TGTGCCAGTAGTATGGGACGGCTTTCTGAAAAACTGTTTTTT | CASSMGRLSEKLFF
TRBD1 | TRBJ2-3 | TRBV4-1 | . | TGCGCCAGCTCCGGGACAGGGACAGATACGCAGTATTTT | CASSGTGTDTQYF
. | TRBJ1-2 | TRBV7-8 | few | TGTGCCAGCAGCTTAGGACTAGAAAGTGGCTACACCTTC | CASSLGLESGYTF